This T cell receptor (beta chain) was sequenced during a study of blood T cell repertoires in COVID-19. The CDR3 length is 15 residues. CDR1 and CDR2 (germline): SGHRS, YFSETQ. V lost 4 bases, J lost 5 bases, and 11 bases stayed unmatched. The assay was immunoSEQ multiplex PCR, and TCRdb's table has in-frame clones only and misses some. The sample shows 95,000 to 150,000 clones, 79% of them seen only once. The sequence derives from a man aged 35 to 55 with active or convalescent COVID-19. Sequencing was done on a sample of peripheral blood. The genes are TRBV5-1 and TRBJ2-5; TRBD1 agrees at 7 bases. CDR3 coding DNA: TGCGCCAGCAGCCCACGACAGGGCCTTGGGGAGACCCAGTACTTC. It yields the protein CASSPRQGLGETQYF.